This note documents a single T cell receptor (beta chain) sequence. Antigen unknown. TCRdb reanalyzed the 5' RACE reads, giving one entry per CDR3 protein sequence and no DNA. The listing contains some 450,000 distinct CDR3 sequences. This entry is derived from a study of monozygotic twins with inflammatory bowel disease. Findings of the study overall: Healthy co-twins had higher TCRbeta inverse Simpson diversity than their IBD twins.

The V gene's germline CDR1 is SGDLS and CDR2 YYNGEE. CDR3 length equals 15 residues. The sample taken for sequencing was blood. The TCR comes from a human donor with ulcerative colitis or Crohn's disease, or a healthy co-twin of an affected twin (not recorded which). The rearrangement uses TRBV9 and TRBJ2-3; TCRdb's D call, TRBD2, is unchecked because there is no DNA. CDR3 loop: CASSVTSGFSDTQYF.